These T cell receptor beta chains were read from a single sample in a study of shared clonotypes between healthy human individuals. The table came from immunoSEQ multiplex PCR; TCRdb's copy has only in-frame clones and leaves some out. The sample consists of 800,000 to 1,200,000 clones, around 82% of them appearing once. The sample was memory CD4+ T cells from PBMCs. The origin of the receptors is a man younger than 30 in good health. Some clones in this sample may be carry-over from other donors' samples. Both conserved end residues are part of each CDR3. D genes are given only for firm matches. Size values are once, few and many counts, or a class for expanded clones, and some rows have none.

size	V	J	D	CDR3	DNA
few	TRBV5-4	TRBJ2-3	TRBD1	CASRSRTGATDTQYF	TGTGCCAGCAGGTCGAGGACAGGGGCCACAGATACGCAGTATTTT
.	TRBV7-2	TRBJ2-7	.	CASSFVQGRYEQYF	TGTGCCAGCAGCTTTGTTCAGGGCAGATACGAGCAGTACTTC
.	TRBV4-3	TRBJ1-1	.	CASSQQGRNTEAFF	TGCGCCAGCAGCCAGCAGGGGAGGAACACTGAAGCTTTCTTT
.	TRBV7-2	TRBJ2-4	.	CASSLRGQKNIQYF	TGTGCCAGCAGCCTCAGGGGCCAAAAAAACATTCAGTACTTC
.	TRBV27	TRBJ2-1	.	CASSPRPPYNEQFF	TGTGCCAGCAGTCCCCGGCCTCCCTACAATGAGCAGTTCTTC
.	TRBV19	TRBJ2-1	.	CASSIQGTALAGSSYNEQFF	TGTGCCAGTAGTATCCAGGGGACAGCCCTGGCGGGGAGCTCCTACAATGAGCAGTTCTTC
.	TRBV19	TRBJ1-3	.	CASSIDRAGSGNTIYF	TGTGCCAGTAGTATAGATCGTGCGGGCTCTGGAAACACCATATATTTT
.	TRBV7-2	TRBJ2-5	TRBD2	CASSRLAGGQETQYF	TGTGCCAGCAGCCGACTAGCGGGGGGACAAGAGACCCAGTACTTC
.	TRBV5-6	TRBJ2-2	TRBD2	CASSRASGRHFGELFF	TGTGCCAGCAGCCGGGCTAGCGGGAGACATTTCGGGGAGCTGTTTTTT
.	TRBV14	TRBJ1-2	.	CASSQDRLNYGYTF	TGTGCCAGCAGCCAAGACCGGTTAAACTATGGCTACACCTTC
.	TRBV30	TRBJ1-4	.	CAWSGLVDKLFF	TGTGCCTGGAGTGGGCTAGTCGACAAACTGTTTTTT
.	TRBV6-6	TRBJ2-7	.	CASSYLGGGYEQYF	TGTGCCAGCAGTTATCTTGGAGGGGGCTACGAGCAGTACTTC
.	TRBV27	TRBJ1-6	.	CASSPLWVRHSPLHF	TGTGCCAGCAGTCCTCTTTGGGTGAGGCATTCACCCCTCCACTTT
.	TRBV6-4	TRBJ2-7	.	CASSDVRPYEQYF	TGTGCCAGCAGTGACGTTCGGCCCTACGAGCAGTACTTC
few	TRBV28	TRBJ2-3	TRBD2	CASSLGDGRADTQYF	TGTGCCAGCAGTTTAGGCGACGGGAGGGCCGATACGCAGTATTTT
.	TRBV10-3	TRBJ2-5	.	CAIGGDREETQYF	TGTGCCATCGGCGGGGACAGAGAAGAGACCCAGTACTTC
few	TRBV27	TRBJ1-5	.	CASSLGQWSNQPQHF	TGTGCCAGCAGTTTAGGTCAGTGGAGCAATCAGCCCCAGCATTTT
.	TRBV2	TRBJ2-2	TRBD2	CASSGRGGDTGELFF	TGTGCCAGCAGTGGTCGGGGAGGGGACACCGGGGAGCTGTTTTTT
.	TRBV5-1	TRBJ2-1	.	CASSSGLLYNEQFF	TGCGCCAGCAGCTCGGGACTGTTATACAATGAGCAGTTCTTC
.	TRBV29-1	TRBJ2-3	TRBD2	CSVEFGLAGGSAQYF	TGCAGCGTTGAATTCGGACTAGCGGGAGGGTCGGCGCAGTATTTT
few	TRBV14	TRBJ2-5	TRBD1	CASSPDRVWETQYF	TGTGCCAGCAGTCCTGACAGGGTGTGGGAGACCCAGTACTTC
.	TRBV2	TRBJ2-7	.	CASSPYFEQYF	TGTGCCAGCAGCCCTTACTTCGAGCAGTACTTC
once	TRBV29-1	TRBJ2-3	.	CSAPPRGSSTDTQYF	TGCAGCGCCCCTCCAAGGGGATCCAGCACAGATACGCAGTATTTT
.	TRBV2	TRBJ1-3	.	CASRGDISGNTIYF	TGTGCCAGCAGGGGGGACATCTCTGGAAACACCATATATTTT
.	TRBV5-1	TRBJ2-7	.	CASARADLGEQYF	TGCGCCAGCGCCCGCGCGGATCTGGGGGAGCAGTACTTC
.	TRBV28	TRBJ2-5	.	CASSLRQGLSETQYF	TGTGCCAGCAGCCTAAGACAGGGACTTTCGGAGACCCAGTACTTC
.	TRBV28	TRBJ1-2	.	CASNWGVTYYGYTF	TGTGCCAGCAATTGGGGGGTGACATATTATGGCTACACCTTC
few	TRBV29-1	TRBJ1-1	.	CSVGAIKDTEAFF	TGCAGCGTCGGGGCCATCAAGGACACTGAAGCTTTCTTT
.	TRBV11-1	TRBJ1-1	.	CASSLYGANTEAFF	TGTGCCAGCAGCTTATATGGTGCGAACACTGAAGCTTTCTTT
few	TRBV2	TRBJ2-2	.	CASRVYDTGELFF	TGTGCCAGCAGGGTTTATGACACCGGGGAGCTGTTTTTT
many	TRBV2	TRBJ1-1	.	CASRRVSSYTEAFF	TGTGCCAGCAGACGGGTTAGTTCGTACACTGAAGCTTTCTTT
.	TRBV7-3	TRBJ1-1	TRBD1	CASSWTGETEAFF	TGTGCCAGCAGCTGGACAGGGGAGACTGAAGCTTTCTTT
.	TRBV7-9	TRBJ2-1	TRBD2	CASSPKVSGADTEQFF	TGTGCCAGCAGCCCCAAGGTGAGCGGGGCGGACACTGAGCAGTTCTTC
.	TRBV7-9	TRBJ2-3	.	CASSWRGQIGTDTQYF	TGTGCCAGCAGCTGGAGAGGACAGATCGGCACAGATACGCAGTATTTT
.	TRBV7-2	TRBJ1-2	TRBD1	CASSLRQGEGYGYTF	TGTGCCAGCAGCTTAAGACAGGGGGAGGGCTATGGCTACACCTTC
once	TRBV28	TRBJ1-5	.	CASSTIMIGPQHF	TGTGCCAGCAGCACGATCATGATAGGGCCCCAGCATTTT
.	TRBV5-1	TRBJ2-3	TRBD1	CASSLGGGAGTDTQYF	TGCGCCAGCAGCTTGGGAGGGGGCGCGGGCACAGATACGCAGTATTTT
.	TRBV28	TRBJ2-2	.	CASSRTRTSVGGELFF	TGTGCCAGCAGTCGAACCCGGACTTCGGTCGGCGGGGAGCTGTTTTTT
.	TRBV19	TRBJ2-2	TRBD2	CASSIHSGRYTGELFF	TGTGCCAGTAGTATTCATAGCGGGAGGTACACCGGGGAGCTGTTTTTT
.	TRBV6-5	TRBJ1-2	.	CASNSGTSGYTF	TGTGCCAGCAACTCCGGGACTTCTGGCTACACCTTC
.	TRBV11-2	TRBJ2-7	TRBD1	CASSLGGQGNYEQYF	TGTGCCAGCAGCTTAGGGGGACAGGGGAATTACGAGCAGTACTTC
.	TRBV5-6	TRBJ2-7	TRBD1	CASSSTGGSNGLATEQYF	TGTGCCAGCAGCAGCACAGGGGGATCTAACGGCCTCGCAACGGAGCAGTACTTC